This passage covers 31 T cell receptor beta chains from one sample sequenced in a study of T cells in Graves' hyperthyroidism and ophthalmopathy. Amplified TCR beta CDR3 regions came from RNA transcripts. HTBI primers were employed in a first-round RT-PCR of the TCR CDR3. MiXCR, run by TCRdb on the multiplex PCR reads, gives a single entry per CDR3 protein. The profile shows about 660,000 distinct CDR3 sequences, roughly 46% of them singletons. The specimen was peripheral blood or thyroid tissue (not recorded which). The receptors derive from an adult man with Graves' disease, either hyperthyroidism or ophthalmopathy (not recorded which).

V is TRBV12-3 or TRBV12-4 and J is TRBJ1-1, with D perhaps TRBD1 (5 bases). The V gene lost 3 bases and the J gene lost 4 bases, with 12 bases spanning the gap. The CDR3 is 14 amino acids. CDR3 bases: TGTGCCAGCAGTTTTACAGGCTATGGCACTGAAGCTTTCTTT. Its protein product is CASSFTGYGTEAFF.

The chain couples TRBV25-1 to TRBJ1-6; D perhaps matches TRBD1 (6 bases). Trimming pared 6 bases from V and 7 bases from J, leaving 10 bases between. There are 13 residues in the CDR3. The germline CDR1 and CDR2 sequences are MGHDK and SYGVNS. The CDR3 DNA reads as TGTGCCAGCAGGGTGACAGGAAATTCACCCCTCCACTTT. Protein sequence: CASRVTGNSPLHF.

This clonotype was recorded at least ten times. The V gene is TRBV25-1, the J gene TRBJ1-2, with D possibly matching TRBD1 (5 bases). The CDR3 contains 15 residues. V was pared by 3 bases and J by 3 bases, with 14 bases between. Per the germline V gene, CDR1 is MGHDK and CDR2 is SYGVNS. The CDR3 DNA reads as TGTGCCAGCAGTGATAGGATTGAGGGACACTATGGCTACACCTTC. This codes for CASSDRIEGHYGYTF.

This chain uses TRBV20-1 with TRBJ2-5, with TRBD1 matching over 7 bases. The V segment lost 5 bases and the J segment 4 bases; nucleotides outside the gene matches: 13. The length of the CDR3 is 15 residues. CDR1 DFQATT and CDR2 SNEGSKA come from the germline V gene (reference sequence). Here the CDR3 reads CSAGFRQGGGETQYF. The CDR3 DNA follows: TGCAGTGCTGGCTTTCGACAGGGTGGGGGAGAGACCCAGTACTTC.

V gene TRBV7-9 combines with J gene TRBJ1-1; D unclear. CDR1 is SEHNR and CDR2 is FQNEAQ in the germline V gene (reference sequence). The V end was cut by 0 bases, the J end by 5 bases, with 16 bases between. The CDR3 covers 16 residues. The CDR3 reads CASSLAVDTGDTEAFF. CDR3 nucleotide sequence: TGTGCCAGCAGCTTAGCCGTCGACACGGGAGATACTGAAGCTTTCTTT.

In this sample, this clonotype turned up many times. The rearrangement uses TRBV10-3 and TRBJ2-2; TRBD1 agrees at 7 bases. Germline values: CDR1 ENHRY, CDR2 SYGVKD. V dropped 7 bases and J dropped 3; count of bases not matched to a gene: 11. The CDR3 consists of 16 residues. This chain's CDR3 is CAIIAETGIHTGELFF. The CDR3 DNA reads TGTGCCATCATCGCCGAGACAGGGATCCACACCGGGGAGCTGTTTTTT.

A remark on this clonotype: A junction end diverges from the germline sequence, so it may reflect a read error. V is TRBV7-9 and J is TRBJ1-2; 8 bases map to TRBD1. There are 13 residues in the CDR3. Germline CDR1 and CDR2: SEHNR and FQNEAQ (reference sequence). CDR3 DNA: TGTGCCAGCAGTAGGACAGGGAACTGTGGCTACACCTTC. Amino acids: CASSRTGNCGYTF.

This sequence joins TRBV7-9 and TRBJ1-2; maybe TRBD1 (5 bases). Trimming removed 8 bases from V and 4 bases from J, with 14 bases in between. The V gene's germline CDR1 is SEHNR and CDR2 FQNEAQ (reference sequence). The length of the CDR3 is 13 residues. CDR3 nucleotide sequence: TGTGCCAGCGGGGGGGACGGGAGCTATGGCTACACCTTC. It specifies CASGGDGSYGYTF.

The V and J genes are TRBV15 and TRBJ2-7, with no clear D. The germline gives CDR1 LNHNV, CDR2 YYDKDF (reference sequence). This CDR3 is built from 14 residues. The V end was cut by 3 bases, the J end by 2 bases, with 11 bases between. The CDR3 here is CATSRDLRTYEQYF. DNA of the CDR3: TGTGCCACCAGCAGGGACCTCCGAACCTACGAGCAGTACTTC. The whole variable domain, filled in from reference TRBV15 and TRBJ2-7, reads DAMVIQNPRYQVTQFGKPVTLSCSQTLNHNVMYWYQQKSSQAPKLLFHYYDKDFNNEADTPDNFQSRRPNTSFCFLDIRSPGLGDTAMYLCATSRDLRTYEQYFGPGTRLTVT.

Only a few counts were recorded for this clonotype. J is TRBJ2-5 and V is TRBV20-1; TRBD1 or TRBD2 may be the D gene (5 bases each). The CDR3 runs to 13 residues. The V gene's germline CDR1 is DFQATT and CDR2 SNEGSKA (reference sequence). The ends were cut back, 4 bases at V and 2 bases at J, with 11 bases in the middle. The CDR3 DNA sequence: TGCAGTGCTACCCGGGACCTACAAGAGACCCAGTACTTC. It encodes CSATRDLQETQYF.

The rearrangement joins TRBV7-3 to TRBJ1-6; 9 bases are a match to TRBD1. The CDR3 length is 15 residues. Trimming removed 2 bases from V and 9 bases from J; junction bases left unmatched: 5. In germline, CDR1 is SGHTA, CDR2 FQGTGA. The CDR3 DNA sequence: TGTGCCAGCAGCTTATGGGGGACAGGGCTTTCACCCCTCCACTTT. Its protein is CASSLWGTGLSPLHF.

The chain recombines TRBV10-2 with TRBJ2-2, with 8 bases aligning to TRBD1. The CDR3 has 14 residues. The ends lost 6 bases at V and 6 bases at J; junction bases unmatched: 6. Germline assignment: CDR1 WSHSY and CDR2 SAAADI. For the CDR3, the DNA is TGCGCCAGCAGGACAGGGGCCGACCCCGGGGAGCTGTTTTTT. It encodes CASRTGADPGELFF.

The chain carries TRBV7-8 and TRBJ2-5; 7 bases are a match to TRBD1. Germline loops: CDR1 SGHVS, CDR2 FQNEAQ. V shed 6 bases and J 1 base; nucleotides not matched to a gene: 5. The CDR3 loop spans 14 amino acids. In DNA form, the CDR3 reads TGTGCCAGCAGTCGGGGACAGTTCCAAGAGACCCAGTACTTC. Amino acid sequence: CASSRGQFQETQYF.

The rearrangement links TRBV7-2 to TRBJ2-7; tentatively, D is TRBD1 (5 bases). Germline V lookup: CDR1 SGHTA, CDR2 FQGNSA. CDR3 length: 14 residues. V was cut by 1 base and J by 3 bases, with 10 bases left in between. The CDR3 DNA reads as TGTGCCAGCAGCTTAGGGGGCTCCCTCTACGAGCAGTACTTC. It is translated as CASSLGGSLYEQYF. Supplemented by reference TRBV7-2 and TRBJ2-7, the full variable domain reads GAGVSQSPSNKVTEKGKDVELRCDPISGHTALYWYRQSLGQGLEFLIYFQGNSAPDKSGLPSDRFSAERTGGSVSTLTIQRTQQEDSAVYLCASSLGGSLYEQYFGPGTRLTVT.

Ten or more counts support this clonotype. The chain has TRBV12-3 or TRBV12-4 and TRBJ2-7, with 7 bases aligning to TRBD2. The V segment lost 3 bases and the J segment 6 bases; nucleotides outside the gene matches: 2. The CDR3 has 12 residues. CDR3 in amino acids: CASSLSGAEQYF. CDR3 in DNA: TGTGCCAGCAGTTTGAGCGGGGCCGAGCAGTACTTC.

This chain uses TRBV12-3 or TRBV12-4 with TRBJ2-7; 7 bases map to TRBD1. The CDR3 loop spans 17 amino acids. V was pared by 5 bases and J by 3 bases, with 16 bases of the junction left unmatched. As DNA, the CDR3 is TGTGCCAGCAGTGCCCGTGGGGGAGACAGGGCCTTCTACGAGCAGTACTTC. Protein: CASSARGGDRAFYEQYF.

The J gene is TRBJ1-1, the V gene TRBV4-1, with D possibly matching TRBD1 (5 bases). The CDR3 covers 16 residues. Trimming shortened V by 3 bases and J by 2 bases, and 16 bases separated the two germline ends. Per germline, CDR1 MGHRA and CDR2 YSYEKL. CDR3 sequence: CASSHPIRDHNTEAFF. Written as DNA, the CDR3 is TGCGCCAGCAGCCATCCCATACGGGACCACAACACTGAAGCTTTCTTT.

The chain is built from TRBV29-1 and TRBJ1-4, with D unclear. CDR1 SQVTM and CDR2 ANQGSEA come from the germline V gene. The CDR3 is made up of 14 amino acids. Trimming took off 2 bases at V and 0 bases at J, with 7 bases between the two ends. The CDR3 DNA sequence: TGCAGCGTTGAACGGGATACAACTAATGAAAAACTGTTTTTT. Translating gives CSVERDTTNEKLFF.

The CDR3 nucleotides read TGTGCCAGCAGCCGAACAGGGGTCTCACAGCCCCAGCATTTT. Protein product: CASSRTGVSQPQHF. The chain carries TRBV7-8 and TRBJ1-5; TRBD1 matches at 7 bases. Germline lookup yields CDR1 SGHVS and CDR2 FQNEAQ. With 5 bases clipped from V and 7 bases from J, the junction kept 8 bases outside the gene matches. This CDR3 has 14 residues.

The V call is TRBV19, the J call TRBJ2-7; 8 nucleotides agree with TRBD1. The V gene end was trimmed by 6 bases and the J gene end by 5 bases; junction bases not matched to a gene: 9. The germline V gene encodes CDR1 LNHDA and CDR2 SQIVND (reference sequence). This CDR3 region has 14 residues. In DNA, the CDR3 is TGTGCCAGTAGGAAGACAGGGGTGGTGGACGAGCAGTACTTC. Its translation is CASRKTGVVDEQYF.

Concerning this clonotype: The junction shows a germline mismatch at one end, possibly a read error. V is TRBV9 and J is TRBJ1-5, with D maybe TRBD1 (5 bases). This CDR3 is 15 amino acids long. Germline V lookup: CDR1 SGDLS, CDR2 YYNGEE. The CDR3 bases are TGCGCCAGCGTCACTACCGGGGACCGCCATCAGCCCCAGCATTTT. Translating gives CASVTTGDRHQPQHF.

This clonotype was recorded only once. The chain has TRBV20-1 and TRBJ2-7; D is possibly TRBD1 or TRBD2 (6 bases each). The ends were cut back, 0 bases at V and 3 bases at J, with 15 bases in the middle. Looked up from germline, CDR1 is DFQATT and CDR2 is SNEGSKA (reference sequence). The CDR3 consists of 15 residues. The CDR3 region has the DNA TGCAGTGCTAGAGATACCGGGGGCGGAGGCTACGAGCAGTACTTC. Amino acids: CSARDTGGGGYEQYF.

This clonotype appeared once. The germline gene is not matched at one end of the junction; a read error may be the cause. The V call is TRBV10-1, the J call TRBJ1-1; a weak D match, TRBD1 (5 bases). The CDR3 is 12 residues long. CDR1 is WNHNN, CDR2 SYGVQD, per germline (reference sequence). CDR3 protein: CARSGDGGRAFF. The CDR3 nucleotides are TGCGCCAGAAGTGGAGATGGGGGTCGAGCTTTCTTT.

There are many counts of this clonotype. The CDR3 spells CASSLGTGGGYSPLHF. CDR3 sequence (DNA): TGTGCCAGCAGCTTAGGGACAGGGGGCGGATATTCACCCCTCCACTTT. The V and J genes are TRBV7-2 and TRBJ1-6, with 11 bases aligning to TRBD1. Per germline, CDR1 SGHTA and CDR2 FQGNSA. The V gene end was trimmed by 1 base and the J gene end by 8 bases; junction bases not matched to a gene: 4. There are 16 residues in the CDR3.

The CDR3 DNA reads TGTGCCAGCAGTAGATACAGGGGGCCAGGTAGAACTAATGAAAAACTGTTTTTT. Encoded protein: CASSRYRGPGRTNEKLFF. This chain links TRBV2 with TRBJ1-4, with 9 bases identical to TRBD1. The V gene's germline CDR1 is SNHLY and CDR2 FYNNEI. The ends lost 5 bases at V and 1 base at J; junction bases unmatched: 11. The CDR3 runs to 18 residues.

In this sample, this clonotype turned up a few times. The CDR3 DNA reads TGTGCCAGCAGCCTGAAAGGACAGGATTTCTATGGCTACACCTTC. As protein: CASSLKGQDFYGYTF. This chain links TRBV12-3 or TRBV12-4 with TRBJ1-2; TRBD1 aligns across 7 bases. The CDR3 spans 15 residues. V shed 6 bases, J shed 4 bases, and the junction held 11 bases outside the gene matches.

This clonotype came up once. This chain joins TRBV20-1 and TRBJ1-6, with 8 bases that match TRBD1. The CDR3 runs 15 residues. Germline V gives CDR1 DFQATT, CDR2 SNEGSKA (reference sequence). J was trimmed by 10 bases and V by 1 base; bases with no gene match: 9. The CDR3 nucleotides are TGCAGTGCTAGAGTCGTAGGACAGGGTACATCACCCCTCCACTTT. It encodes CSARVVGQGTSPLHF.

This clonotype occurred many times. The rearrangement joins TRBV10-1 to TRBJ1-1; D unclear. Germline V CDR1 and CDR2: WNHNN, SYGVQD (reference sequence). The CDR3 is 13 residues long. V lost 6 bases and J 6 bases, leaving 14 bases between the germline ends. The CDR3 region is CASSEPGSAEAFF. Written as DNA, the CDR3 is TGCGCCAGCAGCGAGCCGGGCAGTGCTGAAGCTTTCTTT.

This clonotype has more than one count but fewer than ten. Since the CDR3 does not end with the conserved phenylalanine or tryptophan, this likely comes from a read error. Because the CDR3's place on the DNA is in doubt, the DNA is left out and the CDR3 is given as listed by TCRdb. The chain joins TRBV6-5 to TRBJ1-4; no DNA check was done on the table's D call, TRBD1. Germline V lookup: CDR1 MNHEY, CDR2 SVGAGI. The CDR3 spans 8 residues, counting both ends. The chain's CDR3 is CASSYSAG.

This clonotype has ten or more counts. The gene calls are TRBV7-8 and TRBJ1-4, with 12 bases that match TRBD1. Looked up from germline, CDR1 is SGHVS and CDR2 is FQNEAQ. V was pared by 6 bases and J by 9 bases, with 5 bases of the junction left unmatched. The CDR3 totals 14 residues. The CDR3 loop reads CASSSRDRGQKLFF. The CDR3 nucleotides are TGTGCCAGCAGTTCACGGGACAGGGGGCAAAAACTGTTTTTT. Filled out from reference TRBV7-8 and TRBJ1-4, the complete variable domain reads GAGVSQSPRYKVAKRGQDVALRCDPISGHVSLFWYQQALGQGPEFLTYFQNEAQLDKSGLPSDRFFAERPEGSVSTLKIQRTQQEDSAVYLCASSSRDRGQKLFFGSGTQLSVL.

At least ten counts were recorded for this clonotype. The chain has TRBV29-1 and TRBJ1-1; unclear D gene. Per the germline V gene, CDR1 is SQVTM and CDR2 is ANQGSEA. V was trimmed by 6 bases and J by 1 base, leaving 12 bases between them. CDR3 size: 13 residues. The CDR3 DNA sequence: TGCAGCGTCACAGACTCGAGGAACACTGAAGCTTTCTTT. Protein: CSVTDSRNTEAFF.